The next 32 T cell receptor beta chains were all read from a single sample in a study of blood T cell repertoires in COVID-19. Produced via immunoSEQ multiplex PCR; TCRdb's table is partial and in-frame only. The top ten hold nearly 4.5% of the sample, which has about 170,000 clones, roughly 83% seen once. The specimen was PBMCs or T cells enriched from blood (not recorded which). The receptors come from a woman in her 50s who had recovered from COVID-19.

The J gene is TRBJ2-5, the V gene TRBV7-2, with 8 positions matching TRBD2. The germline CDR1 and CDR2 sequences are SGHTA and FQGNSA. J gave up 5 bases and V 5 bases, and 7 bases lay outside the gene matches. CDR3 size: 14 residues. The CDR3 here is CASSVVAGRETQYF. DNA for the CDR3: TGTGCCAGCAGCGTTGTAGCGGGGCGGGAGACCCAGTACTTC.

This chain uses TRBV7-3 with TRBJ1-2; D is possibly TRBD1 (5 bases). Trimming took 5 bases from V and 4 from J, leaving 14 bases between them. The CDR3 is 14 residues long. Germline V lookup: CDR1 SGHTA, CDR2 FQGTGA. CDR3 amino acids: CASSPTTATYGYTF. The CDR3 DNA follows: TGTGCCAGCAGCCCGACGACAGCGACCTATGGCTACACCTTC. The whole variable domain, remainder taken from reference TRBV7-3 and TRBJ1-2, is GAGVSQTPSNKVTEKGKYVELRCDPISGHTALYWYRQSLGQGPEFLIYFQGTGAADDSGLPNDRFFAVRPEGSVSTLKIQRTERGDSAVYLCASSPTTATYGYTFGSGTRLTVV.

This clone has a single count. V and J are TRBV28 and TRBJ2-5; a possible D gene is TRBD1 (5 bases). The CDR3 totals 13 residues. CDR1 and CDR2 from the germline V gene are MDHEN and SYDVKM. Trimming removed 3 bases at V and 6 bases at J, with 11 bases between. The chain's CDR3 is CASSFNLGQTQYF. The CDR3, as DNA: TGTGCCAGCAGTTTTAATTTGGGGCAGACCCAGTACTTC.

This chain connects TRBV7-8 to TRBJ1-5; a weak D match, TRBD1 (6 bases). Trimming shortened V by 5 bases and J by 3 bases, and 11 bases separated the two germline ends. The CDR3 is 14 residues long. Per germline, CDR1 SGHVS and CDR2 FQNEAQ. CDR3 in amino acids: CASSTRTDNQPQHF. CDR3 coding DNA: TGTGCCAGCAGCACTAGGACAGACAATCAGCCCCAGCATTTT.

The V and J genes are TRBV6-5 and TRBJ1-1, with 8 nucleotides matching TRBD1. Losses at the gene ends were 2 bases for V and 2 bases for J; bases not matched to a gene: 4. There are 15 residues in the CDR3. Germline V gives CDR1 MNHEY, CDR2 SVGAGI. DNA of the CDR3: TGTGCCAGCAGTTACGCGACAGGGGCAAACACTGAAGCTTTCTTT. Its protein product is CASSYATGANTEAFF.

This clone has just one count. This chain's CDR3 is CAISESGGWSEQFF. In DNA form, the CDR3 reads TGTGCCATCAGTGAGAGTGGGGGGTGGAGTGAGCAGTTCTTC. This chain links TRBV10-3 with TRBJ2-1, with TRBD2 as a possible D gene (6 bases). V gave up 2 bases and J gave up 9 bases, with 14 bases separating them. This CDR3 is built from 14 residues. Germline CDR1 is ENHRY and CDR2 is SYGVKD.

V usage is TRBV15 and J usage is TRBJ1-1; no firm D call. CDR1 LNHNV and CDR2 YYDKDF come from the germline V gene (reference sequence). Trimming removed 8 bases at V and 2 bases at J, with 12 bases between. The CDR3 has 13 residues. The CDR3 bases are TGTGCCACCGGCCAGCAGACTAACACTGAAGCTTTCTTT. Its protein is CATGQQTNTEAFF.

This chain's CDR3 is CAWSTGKSYNEQFF. The CDR3 region has the DNA TGTGCCTGGAGTACAGGAAAATCCTACAATGAGCAGTTCTTC. This rearrangement joins TRBV30 to TRBJ2-1; a weak D match, TRBD1 (5 bases). Germline V gene lookup returns CDR1 GTSNPN and CDR2 SVGIG (reference sequence). The ends were cut back, 2 bases at V and 1 base at J, with 9 bases in the middle. The CDR3 is 14 residues long.

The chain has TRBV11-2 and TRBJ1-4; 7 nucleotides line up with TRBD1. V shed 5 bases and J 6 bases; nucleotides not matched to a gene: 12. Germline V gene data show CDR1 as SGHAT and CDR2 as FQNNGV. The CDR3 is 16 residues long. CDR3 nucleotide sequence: TGTGCCAGCAGCCCCTTTGGGGACAGCCTCTATGAAAAACTGTTTTTT. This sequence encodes CASSPFGDSLYEKLFF. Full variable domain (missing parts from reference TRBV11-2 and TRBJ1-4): EAGVAQSPRYKIIEKRQSVAFWCNPISGHATLYWYQQILGQGPKLLIQFQNNGVVDDSQLPKDRFSAERLKGVDSTLKIQPAKLEDSAVYLCASSPFGDSLYEKLFFGSGTQLSVL.

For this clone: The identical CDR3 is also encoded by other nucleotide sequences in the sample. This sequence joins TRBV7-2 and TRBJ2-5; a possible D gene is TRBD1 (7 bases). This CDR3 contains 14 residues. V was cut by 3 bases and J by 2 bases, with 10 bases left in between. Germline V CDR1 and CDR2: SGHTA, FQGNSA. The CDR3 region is CASSLAGQQETQYF. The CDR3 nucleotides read TGTGCCAGCAGCTTGGCGGGACAGCAAGAGACCCAGTACTTC.

DNA for the CDR3: TGTGCCAGCGACAGGGGGAGCACTGAAGCTTTCTTT. Protein product: CASDRGSTEAFF. This sequence joins TRBV28 and TRBJ1-1; 9 bases align to TRBD1. Germline CDR1 and CDR2: MDHEN and SYDVKM. J was trimmed by 4 bases and V by 8 bases; bases with no gene match: 2. This CDR3 is 12 amino acids long.

The CDR3 here is CASSGGTGSSNSPLHF. CDR3 coding DNA: TGTGCCAGCAGCGGGGGGACAGGGAGCTCTAATTCACCCCTCCACTTT. The chain uses TRBV9 and TRBJ1-6, with TRBD1 identical over 9 bases. From germline, CDR1 is SGDLS and CDR2 YYNGEE. This CDR3 spans 16 amino acids. V trimming: 3 bases; J trimming: 6 bases; junction bases outside the gene matches: 7.

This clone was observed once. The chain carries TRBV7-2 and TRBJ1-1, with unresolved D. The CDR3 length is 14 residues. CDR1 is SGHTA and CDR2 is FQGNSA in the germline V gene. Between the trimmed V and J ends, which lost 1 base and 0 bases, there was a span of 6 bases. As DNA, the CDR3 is TGTGCCAGCAGCTTAGATGCGTTGAACACTGAAGCTTTCTTT. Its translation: CASSLDALNTEAFF.

The DNA for the CDR3 is TGTGCCAGTAGCCAGCGATACGGATCTGGAAACACCATATATTTT. Translated: CASSQRYGSGNTIYF. V gene TRBV19 combines with J gene TRBJ1-3; D not certain. The CDR3 loop spans 15 amino acids. V gave up 6 bases and J gave up 1 base, with 13 bases separating them. The V gene's germline CDR1 is LNHDA and CDR2 SQIVND (reference sequence).

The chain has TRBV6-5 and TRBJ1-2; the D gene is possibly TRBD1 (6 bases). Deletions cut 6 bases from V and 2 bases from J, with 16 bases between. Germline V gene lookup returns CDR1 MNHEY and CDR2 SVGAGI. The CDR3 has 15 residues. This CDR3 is CASRNTGLWNYGYTF. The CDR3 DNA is TGTGCCAGCAGAAACACAGGGCTTTGGAACTATGGCTACACCTTC.

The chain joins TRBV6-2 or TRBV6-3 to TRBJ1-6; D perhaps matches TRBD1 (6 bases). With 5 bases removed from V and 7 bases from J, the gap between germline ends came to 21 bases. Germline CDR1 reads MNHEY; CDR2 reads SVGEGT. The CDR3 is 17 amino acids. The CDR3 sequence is CASSRRQGILGNSPLHF. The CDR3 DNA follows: TGTGCCAGCAGTAGGCGGCAGGGGATTCTCGGGAATTCACCCCTCCACTTT.

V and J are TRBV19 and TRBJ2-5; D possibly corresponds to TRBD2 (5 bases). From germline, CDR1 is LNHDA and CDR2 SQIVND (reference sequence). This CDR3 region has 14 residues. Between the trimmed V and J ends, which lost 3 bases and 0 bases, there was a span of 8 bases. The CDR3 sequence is CASSMRGYQETQYF. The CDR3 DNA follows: TGTGCCAGTAGTATGAGAGGGTACCAAGAGACCCAGTACTTC.

Here the CDR3 DNA reads TGTGCCAGCAGCCAAGACCCCAGCTATGGCTACACCTTC. Residues: CASSQDPSYGYTF. This sequence joins TRBV14 and TRBJ1-2; D is uncertain. The CDR3 consists of 13 residues. Germline V CDR1 and CDR2: SGHDN, FVKESK. V lost 0 bases to trimming and J lost 4 bases, with 6 bases between them.

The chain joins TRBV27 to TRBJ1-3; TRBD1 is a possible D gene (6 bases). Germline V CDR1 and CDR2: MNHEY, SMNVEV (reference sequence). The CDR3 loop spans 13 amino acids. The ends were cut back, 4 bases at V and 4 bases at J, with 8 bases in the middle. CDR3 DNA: TGTGCCAGCAGTTCCGGACAGGGAAACACCATATATTTT. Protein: CASSSGQGNTIYF.

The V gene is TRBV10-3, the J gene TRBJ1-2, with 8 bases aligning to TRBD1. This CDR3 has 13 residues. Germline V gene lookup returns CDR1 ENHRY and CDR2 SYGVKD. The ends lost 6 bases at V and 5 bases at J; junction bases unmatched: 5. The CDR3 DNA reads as TGTGCCATCAGCACGGGACAGGAGTATGGCTACACCTTC. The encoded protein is CAISTGQEYGYTF.

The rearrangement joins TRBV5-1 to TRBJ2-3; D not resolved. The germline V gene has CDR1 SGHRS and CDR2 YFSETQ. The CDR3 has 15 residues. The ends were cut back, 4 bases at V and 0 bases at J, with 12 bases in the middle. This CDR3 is CASSPSSTSTDTQYF. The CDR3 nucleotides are TGCGCCAGCAGCCCGTCTTCGACTAGCACAGATACGCAGTATTTT.

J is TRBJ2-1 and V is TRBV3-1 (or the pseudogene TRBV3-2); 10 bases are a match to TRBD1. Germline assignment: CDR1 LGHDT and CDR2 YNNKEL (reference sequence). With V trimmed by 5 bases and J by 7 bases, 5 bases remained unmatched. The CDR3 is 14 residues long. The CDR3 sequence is CASSDRQGANEQFF. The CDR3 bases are TGTGCCAGCAGCGATCGACAGGGGGCGAATGAGCAGTTCTTC.

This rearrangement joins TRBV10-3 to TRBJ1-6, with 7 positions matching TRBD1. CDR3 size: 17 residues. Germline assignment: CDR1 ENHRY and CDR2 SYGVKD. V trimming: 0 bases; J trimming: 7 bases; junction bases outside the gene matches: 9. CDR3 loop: CAISESGQGVFNSPLHF. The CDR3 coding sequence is TGTGCCATCAGTGAGTCTGGTCAGGGGGTTTTCAATTCACCCCTCCACTTT.

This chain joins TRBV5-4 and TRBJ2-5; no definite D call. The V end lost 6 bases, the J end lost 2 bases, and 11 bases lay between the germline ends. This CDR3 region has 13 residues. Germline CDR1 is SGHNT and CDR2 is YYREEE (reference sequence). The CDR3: CASKNTQQETQYF. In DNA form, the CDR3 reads TGTGCCAGCAAGAACACGCAACAAGAGACCCAGTACTTC.

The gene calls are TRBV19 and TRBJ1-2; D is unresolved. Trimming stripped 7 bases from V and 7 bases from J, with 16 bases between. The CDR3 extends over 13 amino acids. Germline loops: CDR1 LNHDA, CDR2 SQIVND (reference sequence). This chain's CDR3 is CASKPSEGAGYTF. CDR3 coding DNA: TGTGCCAGTAAACCCTCCGAGGGTGCTGGCTACACCTTC.

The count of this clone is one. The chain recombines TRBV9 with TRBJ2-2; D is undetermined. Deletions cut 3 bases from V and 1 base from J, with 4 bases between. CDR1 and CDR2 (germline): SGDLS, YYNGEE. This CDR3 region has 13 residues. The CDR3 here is CASSDLNTGELFF. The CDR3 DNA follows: TGTGCCAGCAGCGATCTGAACACCGGGGAGCTGTTTTTT.

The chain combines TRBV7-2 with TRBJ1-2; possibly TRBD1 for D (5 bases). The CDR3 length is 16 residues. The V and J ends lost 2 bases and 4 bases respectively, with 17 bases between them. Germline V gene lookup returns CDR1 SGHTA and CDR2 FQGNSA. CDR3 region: CASSLIGSGGAYGYTF. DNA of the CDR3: TGTGCCAGCAGCTTAATAGGATCCGGGGGTGCCTATGGCTACACCTTC.

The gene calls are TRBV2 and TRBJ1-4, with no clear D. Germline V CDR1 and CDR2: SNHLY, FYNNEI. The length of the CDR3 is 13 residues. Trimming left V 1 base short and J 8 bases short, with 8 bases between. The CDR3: CASSEVAGEKLFF. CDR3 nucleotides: TGTGCCAGCAGTGAAGTTGCAGGCGAAAAACTGTTTTTT.

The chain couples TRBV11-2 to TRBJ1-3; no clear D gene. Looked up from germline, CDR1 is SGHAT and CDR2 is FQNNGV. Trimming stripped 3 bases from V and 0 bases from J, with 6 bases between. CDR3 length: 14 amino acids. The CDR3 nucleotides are TGTGCCAGCAGCTTTAGCAACTCTGGAAACACCATATATTTT. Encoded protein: CASSFSNSGNTIYF.

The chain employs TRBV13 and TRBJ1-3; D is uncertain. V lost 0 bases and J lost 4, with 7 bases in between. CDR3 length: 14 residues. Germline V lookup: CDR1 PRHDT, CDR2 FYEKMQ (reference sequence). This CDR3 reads CASSLGQAGNTIYF. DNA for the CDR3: TGTGCCAGCAGCTTAGGGCAGGCGGGAAACACCATATATTTT.

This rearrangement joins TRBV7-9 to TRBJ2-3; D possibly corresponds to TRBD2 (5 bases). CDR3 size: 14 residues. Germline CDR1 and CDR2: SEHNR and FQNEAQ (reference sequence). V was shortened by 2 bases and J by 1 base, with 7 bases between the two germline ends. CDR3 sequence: CASSLHGGTDTQYF. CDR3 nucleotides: TGTGCCAGCAGCTTACACGGGGGCACAGATACGCAGTATTTT.

The CDR3 spells CASSQKPTGSSYNSPLHF. For the CDR3, the DNA is TGTGCCAGCAGCCAAAAGCCAACAGGAAGCTCCTATAATTCACCCCTCCACTTT. The J gene is TRBJ1-6, the V gene TRBV7-6, with a weak D call TRBD1 (5 bases). The CDR3 has 18 residues. V gave up 5 bases and J gave up 0 bases, with 17 bases separating them. Germline CDR1 is SGHVS and CDR2 is FNYEAQ.